Each of the 23 T cell receptor beta chains below was sequenced from the same sample in a study of immune characterization of retroperitoneal liposarcoma. One entry per CDR3 protein, called by TCRdb with MiXCR from the PCR reads. Among fewer than 2,500 distinct CDR3 sequences listed, 40% to 55% were seen once. Specimen: tumor tissue. The receptors here all came from a female donor with retroperitoneal liposarcoma.

This clonotype was observed a handful of times. The rearrangement uses TRBV6-1 and TRBJ2-3; no definite D call. Germline values: CDR1 MNHNS, CDR2 SASEGT. The CDR3 extends over 16 amino acids. The V end was cut by 3 bases, the J end by 0 bases, with 13 bases between. The CDR3 DNA follows: TGTGCCAGCAGTGACAGTATAACCACTAGCACAGATACGCAGTATTTT. Protein product: CASSDSITTSTDTQYF.

The count of this clonotype is one. V usage is TRBV7-2 and J usage is TRBJ2-3, with a tentative D call TRBD1 (5 bases). Gene TRBJ2-5 matches the end of the DNA better, so the J call may be wrong. Germline CDR1 and CDR2: SGHTA and FQGNSA. This CDR3 contains 14 residues. The CDR3, as DNA: TGTGCCAGCAGCTTAGCTGGGGCGAGGGAGACCCAGTACTTC. Its protein is CASSLAGARETQYF.

V gene TRBV6-6 combines with J gene TRBJ2-1, with 8 bases aligning to TRBD2. The ends lost 8 bases at V and 8 bases at J; junction bases unmatched: 8. The germline gives CDR1 MNHNY, CDR2 SVGAGI (reference sequence). CDR3 length: 13 amino acids. In nucleotides, the CDR3 is TGTGCCAGCCAGAGACTAGCGTTCTATGAGCAGTTCTTC. Residues: CASQRLAFYEQFF.

The rearrangement joins TRBV11-3 to TRBJ1-3; the D is unclear. The CDR3 has 15 amino acids. Deletions cut 1 base from V and 1 base from J, with 8 bases between. Germline CDR1 SGHNT, CDR2 YENEEA. CDR3 residues: CASSLGRTSGNTIYF. In DNA form, the CDR3 reads TGTGCCAGCAGCTTAGGCCGGACGTCTGGAAACACCATATATTTT.

This clonotype showed up just a few times. The chain combines TRBV7-2 with TRBJ2-5, with 8 bases fitting TRBD2. This CDR3 has 13 residues. Germline CDR1 is SGHTA and CDR2 is FQGNSA. The junction had 10 bases not matched to a gene; V was cut back by 5 bases and J by 11 bases. The CDR3 protein is CASSPTLGLEQYF. As DNA, the CDR3 is TGTGCCAGCAGCCCGACCCTGGGACTAGAGCAGTACTTC.

The chain has TRBV6-6 and TRBJ2-5; TRBD2 matches 11 bases. The CDR3 has 16 amino acids. The ends lost 5 bases at V and 5 bases at J; junction bases unmatched: 10. CDR1 and CDR2 from the germline V gene are MNHNY and SVGAGI (reference sequence). The CDR3 region has the DNA TGTGCCAGCAGTGCTTCTAGCGGGGGGCCGTCGGAGACCCAGTACTTC. Translating gives CASSASSGGPSETQYF.

This clonotype occurred a few times. The chain employs TRBV7-8 and TRBJ2-5, with D possibly TRBD2 on 6 matching bases. The germline CDR1 and CDR2 sequences are SGHVS and FQNEAQ. This CDR3 is built from 14 residues. The V and J ends lost 8 bases and 11 bases respectively, with 24 bases between them. CDR3: CASALTRTYNEQYF. The CDR3 coding sequence is TGTGCCAGCGCGTTGACTAGGACCTACAATGAGCAGTACTTC.

V usage is TRBV12-3 or TRBV12-4 and J usage is TRBJ2-1; 8 positions match TRBD2. The CDR3 consists of 17 residues. V was clipped by 3 bases and J by 6 bases; unmatched bases: 13. The CDR3 is CASSFYVTSGLPNEQFF. The CDR3 region has the DNA TGTGCCAGCAGTTTTTACGTCACTAGCGGTTTGCCCAATGAGCAGTTCTTC.

The chain uses TRBV6-6 and TRBJ2-1, with D possibly being TRBD2 (6 bases). Trimming stripped 0 bases from V and 8 bases from J, with 17 bases between. This CDR3 comprises 16 residues. The germline V gene has CDR1 MNHNY and CDR2 SVGAGI (reference sequence). The CDR3 sequence is CASSYSISSGGDEQFF. As DNA, the CDR3 is TGTGCCAGCAGTTACTCTATCAGTAGCGGAGGCGATGAGCAGTTCTTC.

This clonotype appeared a few times. This sequence joins TRBV7-2 and TRBJ2-1, with a tentative D call TRBD2 (6 bases). The J call is in doubt because the DNA end fits TRBJ2-7 better. CDR1 and CDR2 from the germline V gene are SGHTA and FQGNSA. The CDR3 contains 15 residues. Here the CDR3 reads CASSIDTGVTYEQYF. The CDR3 DNA is TGTGCCAGCAGCATAGATACGGGAGTAACCTACGAGCAGTACTTC.

This clonotype was counted only a few times. V usage is TRBV6-1 and J usage is TRBJ2-6; D unclear. Germline CDR1 and CDR2: MNHNS and SASEGT. The CDR3 covers 15 residues. Trimming shortened V by 8 bases and J by 0 bases, and 11 bases separated the two germline ends. The CDR3 DNA follows: TGTGCCAGCCGCCCGGACCGCTCTGGGGCCAACGTCCTGACTTTC. Protein: CASRPDRSGANVLTF.

This sequence joins TRBV5-6 and TRBJ2-3; TRBD2 is a possible D gene (6 bases). Trimming took off 2 bases at V and 2 bases at J, with 15 bases between the two ends. This CDR3 is 16 amino acids long. CDR1 and CDR2 from the germline V gene are SGHDT and YYEEEE. The CDR3 nucleotides are TGTGCCAGCAGCTTCGTTGCGGGGAGACTCACAGATACGCAGTATTTT. Its translation: CASSFVAGRLTDTQYF.

The chain combines TRBV6-6 with TRBJ1-5, with D perhaps TRBD1 (5 bases). This CDR3 contains 12 residues. Germline V gene data show CDR1 as MNHNY and CDR2 as SVGAGI (reference sequence). Deletions cut 5 bases from V and 6 bases from J, with 8 bases between. The CDR3, as DNA: TGTGCCAGCAGTAAAGGGACTCAGCCCCAGCATTTT. The encoded protein is CASSKGTQPQHF.

The chain combines TRBV7-3 with TRBJ2-3; TRBD2 agrees at 12 bases. TRBJ2-1 matches the DNA end more closely, so the J call is doubtful. In germline, CDR1 is SGHTA, CDR2 FQGTGA. CDR3 length: 16 amino acids. CDR3 in amino acids: CASSKILAGGYNEQFF. The CDR3 nucleotides read TGTGCCAGCAGCAAAATACTAGCGGGAGGCTACAATGAGCAGTTCTTC.

V gene TRBV5-4 combines with J gene TRBJ1-2; D gene uncertain. Trimming took 2 bases from V and 10 from J, leaving 15 bases between them. Germline V lookup: CDR1 SGHNT, CDR2 YYREEE (reference sequence). CDR3 length: 13 residues. The CDR3 is CASSLGNLSPYTF. For the CDR3, the DNA is TGTGCCAGCAGCTTAGGAAATCTGTCCCCCTACACCTTC. Filled out from reference TRBV5-4 and TRBJ1-2, the complete variable domain reads ETGVTQSPTHLIKTRGQQVTLRCSSQSGHNTVSWYQQALGQGPQFIFQYYREEENGRGNFPPRFSGLQFPNYSSELNVNALELDDSALYLCASSLGNLSPYTFGSGTRLTVV.

The J gene is TRBJ1-3, the V gene TRBV6-1; D remains ambiguous. Trimming took 5 bases from V and 2 from J, leaving 10 bases between them. Germline CDR1 is MNHNS and CDR2 is SASEGT. This CDR3 spans 14 amino acids. The CDR3 DNA reads TGTGCCAGCAGTAAGACGTTCCCTGGAAACACCATATATTTT. This translates into CASSKTFPGNTIYF.

The rearrangement links TRBV7-6 to TRBJ2-1, with 8 bases identical to TRBD2. The DNA end lines up better with TRBJ2-7; the J call may be wrong. CDR1 and CDR2 from the germline V gene are SGHVS and FNYEAQ. The CDR3 is 16 amino acids. In DNA form, the CDR3 reads TGTGCCAGCAGCTTAGGGGTTAGCGGGACATACAATGAGCAGTACTTC. Translation: CASSLGVSGTYNEQYF.

V and J are TRBV27 and TRBJ2-1; 7 bases fit TRBD2. Germline V lookup: CDR1 MNHEY, CDR2 SMNVEV (reference sequence). The CDR3 has 14 residues. Trimming took 5 bases from V and 8 from J; bases not matched to a gene: 9. This CDR3 is CASSQRTAGDEQFF. CDR3 DNA sequence: TGTGCCAGCAGTCAGAGGACGGCGGGGGATGAGCAGTTCTTC.

The chain joins TRBV6-1 to TRBJ2-5; 8 bases match TRBD1. After removal of 5 bases from V and 3 bases from J, the junction contained 5 bases not matched to a gene. The V gene's germline CDR1 is MNHNS and CDR2 SASEGT. The CDR3 length is 14 residues. CDR3 in DNA: TGTGCCAGCAGTTTACAGGGGGAAGAAGAGACCCAGTACTTC. Residues: CASSLQGEEETQYF.

This clonotype has only a few counts. The chain combines TRBV6-1 with TRBJ1-2, with D unclear. The CDR3 sequence is 14 residues long. Trimming stripped 7 bases from V and 2 bases from J, with 14 bases between. The germline V gene encodes CDR1 MNHNS and CDR2 SASEGT. CDR3 bases: TGTGCCAGCACCCCTGGGCGGATCAACTATGGCTACACCTTC. Protein sequence: CASTPGRINYGYTF.

DNA of the CDR3: TGTGCCAGCAGTGAATCGACCTACCAAGAGACCCAGTACTTC. Residues: CASSESTYQETQYF. The V and J genes are TRBV6-1 and TRBJ2-1; D is undetermined. The end of the DNA is better explained by TRBJ2-5, so the J call may be wrong. This CDR3 is 14 amino acids long. Germline-derived CDR1 and CDR2 are MNHNS and SASEGT.

The chain uses TRBV6-1 and TRBJ2-1, with TRBD2 matching over 10 bases. V lost 6 bases, J lost 0 bases, and 5 bases stayed unmatched. Germline lookup yields CDR1 MNHNS and CDR2 SASEGT. The CDR3 has 16 residues. Here the CDR3 DNA reads TGTGCCAGCAGCGATCCTAGCGGGAGCTCCTACAATGAGCAGTTCTTC. It is translated as CASSDPSGSSYNEQFF.

The chain uses TRBV10-2 and TRBJ2-4; D is unresolved. The CDR3 runs to 16 residues. Germline lookup yields CDR1 WSHSY and CDR2 SAAADI. Trimming removed 1 base from V and 3 bases from J, with 13 bases in between. The CDR3 coding sequence is TGCGCCAGCAGTGAGTTGGGAAGGGTTGGCAAAAACATTCAGTACTTC. Its translation is CASSELGRVGKNIQYF.